Below are 13 T cell receptor beta chains sequenced from a single sample in a study of blood T cell repertoires in COVID-19. The protocol was immunoSEQ multiplex PCR, while the TCRdb copy is restricted to in-frame clones and leaves out a portion. Here the sample spans about 400,000 clones, less than 90% being singletons. The sequenced sample consisted of peripheral blood. The receptors originated from a woman aged 55-69 years with COVID-19, enrolled during active disease.

This clone was detected once. The chain has TRBV6-1 and TRBJ1-1; 8 bases map to TRBD1. The CDR3 spans 17 residues. Germline lookup yields CDR1 MNHNS and CDR2 SASEGT. The V gene end was trimmed by 2 bases and the J gene end by 1 base; junction bases not matched to a gene: 9. In DNA form, the CDR3 reads TGTGCCAGCAGTGAAATTGGACAGGGATTAGGGAACACTGAAGCTTTCTTT. Its translation: CASSEIGQGLGNTEAFF.

A few counts support this clone. This chain uses TRBV2 with TRBJ2-3, with 16 bases lining up with TRBD2. The length of the CDR3 is 17 residues. Per the germline V gene, CDR1 is SNHLY and CDR2 is FYNNEI. The V gene end was trimmed by 7 bases and the J gene end by 1 base; junction bases not matched to a gene: 5. CDR3 sequence: CASKGLAGGAGTDTQYF. In DNA form, the CDR3 reads TGTGCCAGCAAGGGACTAGCGGGGGGGGCAGGCACAGATACGCAGTATTTT.

This sequence joins TRBV6-4 and TRBJ2-3, with a tentative D call TRBD2 (6 bases). From germline, CDR1 is MRHNA and CDR2 SNTAGT. The CDR3 length is 15 residues. Deletions cut 0 bases from V and 3 bases from J, with 10 bases between. DNA of the CDR3: TGTGCCAGCAGTGACTCTTGGAGGGCAACAGATACGCAGTATTTT. This codes for CASSDSWRATDTQYF.

To note about this clone: Other nucleotide sequences in the sample specify the same CDR3. The chain is built from TRBV6-5 and TRBJ1-1, with 8 bases matching TRBD1. This CDR3 spans 13 amino acids. Germline CDR1 and CDR2: MNHEY and SVGAGI. V lost 2 bases, J lost 4 bases, and 0 bases stayed unmatched. CDR3 sequence reads: CASSYTGGTEAFF. The DNA for the CDR3 is TGTGCCAGCAGTTACACAGGGGGCACTGAAGCTTTCTTT.

The chain combines TRBV19 with TRBJ2-7, with 8 bases matching TRBD1. Per germline, CDR1 LNHDA and CDR2 SQIVND (reference sequence). The CDR3 sequence is 14 residues long. The ends lost 5 bases at V and 4 bases at J; junction bases unmatched: 7. The CDR3 region is CASSPMTGAYEQYF. DNA of the CDR3: TGTGCCAGTAGTCCCATGACAGGGGCTTACGAGCAGTACTTC.

DNA of the CDR3: TGTGCCAGTAGTATACAGTCTCCCTACGAGCAGTACTTC. This codes for CASSIQSPYEQYF. The gene calls are TRBV19 and TRBJ2-7; D is unresolved. The CDR3 length is 13 residues. Germline V gives CDR1 LNHDA, CDR2 SQIVND (reference sequence). Deletions cut 2 bases from V and 2 bases from J, with 7 bases between.

This chain links TRBV11-2 with TRBJ2-3; D might be TRBD2 (6 bases). Trimming took off 1 base at V and 5 bases at J, with 7 bases between the two ends. CDR3 length: 13 residues. Germline V CDR1 and CDR2: SGHAT, FQNNGV. The CDR3 is CASSLGGEDTQYF. The CDR3 nucleotides read TGTGCCAGCAGCTTAGGGGGGGAAGATACGCAGTATTTT.

In this sample, this clone turned up a few times. The chain employs TRBV20-1 and TRBJ1-1; 7 positions match TRBD1. V dropped 4 bases and J dropped 6; count of bases not matched to a gene: 2. CDR3 length: 11 residues. Germline V gives CDR1 DFQATT, CDR2 SNEGSKA (reference sequence). CDR3 in DNA: TGCAGTGCTACCGACAGGGCTGAAGCTTTCTTT. Translation: CSATDRAEAFF.

This chain links TRBV9 with TRBJ1-2, with a weak D call TRBD1 (6 bases). The CDR3 covers 13 residues. Between the trimmed V and J ends, which lost 3 bases and 4 bases, there was a span of 10 bases. From germline, CDR1 is SGDLS and CDR2 YYNGEE. CDR3 DNA sequence: TGTGCCAGCAGCGCAGGGGATGGCTATGGCTACACCTTC. Translated: CASSAGDGYGYTF.

The chain links TRBV14 to TRBJ1-1, with D perhaps matching TRBD1 (5 bases). The length of the CDR3 is 16 residues. The ends were cut back, 1 base at V and 3 bases at J, with 15 bases in the middle. Germline V gene lookup returns CDR1 SGHDN and CDR2 FVKESK. CDR3 DNA sequence: TGTGCCAGCAGCCAAGTGTGGGGCGCAGGTGACACTGAAGCTTTCTTT. It codes for CASSQVWGAGDTEAFF.

This rearrangement joins TRBV30 to TRBJ1-4; 7 bases map to TRBD1. This CDR3 comprises 13 residues. Germline V lookup: CDR1 GTSNPN, CDR2 SVGIG (reference sequence). V was pared by 5 bases and J by 8 bases, with 8 bases of the junction left unmatched. The CDR3 DNA is TGTGCCTGGGGGGGACAGTTGACGGAAAAACTGTTTTTT. Encoded protein: CAWGGQLTEKLFF.

This clone has more than one count but fewer than ten. For the CDR3, the DNA is TGTGCCAGCAGCTTAGGGTACCTTACTACCTACGAGCAGTACTTC. Translated: CASSLGYLTTYEQYF. The chain is built from TRBV7-2 and TRBJ2-7; unclear D gene. Trimming removed 1 base from V and 2 bases from J, with 12 bases in between. The CDR3 loop spans 15 amino acids. From germline, CDR1 is SGHTA and CDR2 FQGNSA. Variable domain in full (rest from reference TRBV7-2 and TRBJ2-7): GAGVSQSPSNKVTEKGKDVELRCDPISGHTALYWYRQSLGQGLEFLIYFQGNSAPDKSGLPSDRFSAERTGGSVSTLTIQRTQQEDSAVYLCASSLGYLTTYEQYFGPGTRLTVT.

J is TRBJ2-3 and V is TRBV19; a weak D match, TRBD2 (6 bases). The germline V gene has CDR1 LNHDA and CDR2 SQIVND (reference sequence). V gave up 5 bases and J gave up 2 bases, with 11 bases separating them. CDR3 length: 14 residues. The CDR3: CASSPTGDTDTQYF. The CDR3 nucleotides are TGTGCCAGTAGTCCCACGGGGGACACAGATACGCAGTATTTT.